The entry below describes one TCR beta chain. The antigen remains unidentified. This PCR relied on a set of 60 Vbeta primers and 13 Jbeta primers. This table comes from immunoSEQ multiplex PCR, and its TCRdb copy is limited to in-frame clones, with some not included. This repertoire shows around 180,000 clones, about 80% found once; its top ten account for more than 4%. This CDR3 has 14 amino acids. In germline, CDR1 is MNHNY, CDR2 SVGAGI (reference sequence). The V end lost 2 bases, the J end lost 5 bases, and 12 bases lay between the germline ends. This entry belongs to a study of cytomegalovirus exposure and HLA in healthy donors. About the research overall: Unique TCRs from HLA-typed donors, about 78 million of them, were held in an early data release. The study, taken as a whole, reports: TCR association rates varied by HLA locus in a later analysis, with DRB1 highest and HLA-C lowest. Beyond CMV serostatus, there was no information to go on about immune exposure.

The rearrangement links TRBV6-6 to TRBJ2-5; D is perhaps TRBD1 (6 bases). The origin of this receptor is a man younger than 35 in good health and CMV-seronegative. Sequencing was performed on PBMCs. CDR3 coding DNA: TGTGCCAGCAGTTACCAGGACAGCAGGGAGACCCAGTACTTC. It is translated as CASSYQDSRETQYF.